Shown below are 5 T cell receptor beta chains from a single sample sequenced in a study of cytomegalovirus exposure and HLA in healthy donors. Vbeta (60) and Jbeta (13) primers were used in the PCR. Produced via immunoSEQ multiplex PCR; TCRdb's table is partial and in-frame only. This sample has about 85,000 clones, with over 75% found just once. Source material: PBMCs. The source is a boy younger than 18 in good health and CMV-seronegative.

The chain is built from TRBV6-5 and TRBJ2-1; 10 nucleotides agree with TRBD2. V shed 8 bases and J 7 bases; nucleotides not matched to a gene: 8. The CDR3 extends over 14 amino acids. CDR1 is MNHEY, CDR2 SVGAGI, per germline. The CDR3 here is CASGVASGRNEQFF. The CDR3 nucleotides read TGTGCCAGCGGGGTAGCTAGCGGGAGAAATGAGCAGTTCTTC.

The V call is TRBV30, the J call TRBJ2-7; D is possibly TRBD2 (6 bases). In germline, CDR1 is GTSNPN, CDR2 SVGIG (reference sequence). The CDR3 is made up of 16 amino acids. Trimming left V 2 bases short and J 1 base short, with 18 bases between. CDR3 sequence: CAWSRLGSGRSYEQYF. The CDR3 bases are TGTGCCTGGAGTAGACTTGGGAGCGGGCGATCCTACGAGCAGTACTTC.

This chain uses TRBV7-8 with TRBJ2-7; a possible D gene is TRBD2 (6 bases). Trimming took 3 bases from V and 6 from J, leaving 15 bases between them. This CDR3 contains 14 residues. The germline V gene encodes CDR1 SGHVS and CDR2 FQNEAQ. CDR3 DNA sequence: TGTGCCAGCAGCTTGCGACGGGGGATCTTCGAGCAGTACTTC. This encodes CASSLRRGIFEQYF.

The CDR3 here is CSPREAGNAEAFF. CDR3 in DNA: TGCAGCCCCCGTGAGGCGGGAAACGCTGAAGCTTTCTTT. This chain uses TRBV29-1 with TRBJ1-1; the D is unclear. Trimming removed 8 bases from V and 6 bases from J, with 19 bases in between. The CDR3 length is 13 residues. Germline CDR1 is SQVTM and CDR2 is ANQGSEA.

There are a few counts of this clone. The chain links TRBV4-1 to TRBJ2-3, with 7 bases matching TRBD1. From germline, CDR1 is MGHRA and CDR2 YSYEKL. The CDR3 spans 15 residues. The J segment lost 5 bases and the V segment lost 5 bases, leaving 10 bases of the junction unmatched. This CDR3 reads CASSSPTGSIDTQYF. CDR3 sequence (DNA): TGCGCCAGCAGCTCTCCGACAGGGAGTATAGATACGCAGTATTTT.